These T cell receptor beta chains were read from a single sample in a study of blood T cell repertoires in COVID-19. TCRdb's table, derived via immunoSEQ multiplex PCR, lists solely in-frame clones and lacks some. The data show fewer than 650,000 clones, roughly nine tenths seen once. Sequencing used peripheral blood. Every receptor here comes from a woman aged 45-65 years with COVID-19, enrolled during active disease. Both conserved end residues are part of each CDR3. The D gene is left open where the match is weak. Clone size is stated in some rows and not others, as once, few, many or a class when expanded.

CDR3aa: CASSLPGVSGGVGYTF; CDR3nt: TGTGCCAGCAGTTTACCGGGAGTCAGTGGGGGGGTCGGCTACACCTTC; j_gene: TRBJ1-2; abundance: .; v_gene: TRBV28; d_gene: .
CDR3aa: CASRGMNTEAFF; CDR3nt: TGCGCCAGCAGGGGCATGAACACTGAAGCTTTCTTT; j_gene: TRBJ1-1; abundance: .; v_gene: TRBV5-1; d_gene: .
CDR3aa: CASSLNSLFKRFLDPSPQHF; CDR3nt: TGTGCCAGCAGCTTAAACTCTCTCTTTAAGAGGTTTCTAGACCCATCGCCCCAGCATTTT; j_gene: TRBJ1-5; abundance: .; v_gene: TRBV5-4; d_gene: .
CDR3aa: CASSDRGVRDTQYF; CDR3nt: TGTGCCAGCAGTGATCGGGGGGTTCGAGATACGCAGTATTTT; j_gene: TRBJ2-3; abundance: .; v_gene: TRBV6-1; d_gene: TRBD2
CDR3aa: CASSYRDRSNEQYF; CDR3nt: TGTGCCAGCAGTTATAGGGACAGGAGTAACGAGCAGTACTTC; j_gene: TRBJ2-7; abundance: .; v_gene: TRBV6-6; d_gene: TRBD1
CDR3aa: CASNPGQGTSPLHF; CDR3nt: TGTGCCTCAAATCCGGGACAGGGGACTTCACCCCTCCACTTT; j_gene: TRBJ1-6; abundance: .; v_gene: TRBV19; d_gene: TRBD1
CDR3aa: CASSGGQGTVEKLFF; CDR3nt: TGTGCCAGCAGCGGCGGACAGGGGACGGTTGAAAAACTGTTTTTT; j_gene: TRBJ1-4; abundance: .; v_gene: TRBV9; d_gene: TRBD1
CDR3aa: CASSLLREKLFF; CDR3nt: TGTGCCAGCAGTTTACTACGTGAAAAACTGTTTTTT; j_gene: TRBJ1-4; abundance: .; v_gene: TRBV12-3/TRBV12-4; d_gene: .
CDR3aa: CAWSRGQGINTEAFF; CDR3nt: TGTGCCTGGAGCCGAGGACAGGGGATCAACACTGAAGCTTTCTTT; j_gene: TRBJ1-1; abundance: .; v_gene: TRBV30; d_gene: TRBD1
CDR3aa: CSVGQGYGYTF; CDR3nt: TGCAGCGTTGGGCAGGGGTATGGCTACACCTTC; j_gene: TRBJ1-2; abundance: .; v_gene: TRBV29-1; d_gene: .
CDR3aa: CASSRGTPNYGYTF; CDR3nt: TGTGCCAGCAGTCGCGGCACACCTAACTATGGCTACACCTTC; j_gene: TRBJ1-2; abundance: few; v_gene: TRBV6-5; d_gene: .
CDR3aa: CAIKGQEDYGYTF; CDR3nt: TGTGCCATCAAAGGACAGGAAGACTATGGCTACACCTTC; j_gene: TRBJ1-2; abundance: .; v_gene: TRBV10-3; d_gene: TRBD1
CDR3aa: CASGLESGRNQPQHF; CDR3nt: TGTGCTAGTGGTTTGGAATCAGGGCGCAATCAGCCCCAGCATTTT; j_gene: TRBJ1-5; abundance: .; v_gene: TRBV12-5; d_gene: .
CDR3aa: CASSRRSDTEAFF; CDR3nt: TGTGCCAGCAGCCGGCGCAGCGACACTGAAGCTTTCTTT; j_gene: TRBJ1-1; abundance: few; v_gene: TRBV7-2; d_gene: .
CDR3aa: CATRQNSYEQYF; CDR3nt: TGTGCCACCAGACAGAACTCCTACGAGCAGTACTTC; j_gene: TRBJ2-7; abundance: .; v_gene: TRBV15; d_gene: .
CDR3aa: CASSLYRDGYTF; CDR3nt: TGTGCCAGCAGCCTATACAGGGATGGCTACACCTTC; j_gene: TRBJ1-2; abundance: .; v_gene: TRBV7-8; d_gene: .
CDR3aa: CASSLGTSGGLSFF; CDR3nt: TGCGCCAGCAGCTTGGGAACTAGCGGGGGGCTATCGTTCTTC; j_gene: TRBJ2-1; abundance: .; v_gene: TRBV5-1; d_gene: TRBD2
CDR3aa: CASRTGNRQPQHF; CDR3nt: TGTGCCAGCCGGACAGGGAATCGTCAGCCCCAGCATTTT; j_gene: TRBJ1-5; abundance: once; v_gene: TRBV6-5; d_gene: TRBD1
CDR3aa: CATSDSRGQGVLWDNQPQHF; CDR3nt: TGTGCCACCAGTGATTCGCGCGGGCAGGGGGTACTTTGGGACAATCAGCCCCAGCATTTT; j_gene: TRBJ1-5; abundance: .; v_gene: TRBV24-1; d_gene: TRBD1
CDR3aa: CASSLATGYTGELFF; CDR3nt: TGCGCCAGCAGCTTGGCAACAGGGTACACCGGGGAGCTGTTTTTT; j_gene: TRBJ2-2; abundance: .; v_gene: TRBV5-1; d_gene: .
CDR3aa: CSVSLSGGYYEQYF; CDR3nt: TGCAGCGTTTCCCTCAGCGGGGGGTACTACGAGCAGTACTTC; j_gene: TRBJ2-7; abundance: .; v_gene: TRBV29-1; d_gene: TRBD2
CDR3aa: CATSGSTRDSTNEKLFF; CDR3nt: TGTGCCACCAGCGGTTCAACCCGGGATTCAACTAATGAAAAACTGTTTTTT; j_gene: TRBJ1-4; abundance: .; v_gene: TRBV24-1; d_gene: .
CDR3aa: CASSVRTGGTYEQYF; CDR3nt: TGTGCCAGCAGCGTCAGGACAGGGGGAACCTACGAGCAGTACTTC; j_gene: TRBJ2-7; abundance: .; v_gene: TRBV5-4; d_gene: TRBD1
CDR3aa: CASSLVGGEQFF; CDR3nt: TGCGCCAGCAGCTTGGTCGGGGGTGAGCAGTTCTTC; j_gene: TRBJ2-1; abundance: .; v_gene: TRBV5-1; d_gene: .
CDR3aa: CASRAGLYGYTF; CDR3nt: TGTGCCAGCAGGGCTGGGCTTTATGGCTACACCTTC; j_gene: TRBJ1-2; abundance: .; v_gene: TRBV25-1; d_gene: .
CDR3aa: CAIRPGQGNQPQHF; CDR3nt: TGTGCTATCAGGCCGGGACAGGGAAATCAGCCCCAGCATTTT; j_gene: TRBJ1-5; abundance: .; v_gene: TRBV10-3; d_gene: TRBD1
CDR3aa: CASSSEYEQFF; CDR3nt: TGTGCCAGCAGTTCCGAGTATGAGCAGTTCTTC; j_gene: TRBJ2-1; abundance: .; v_gene: TRBV12-3/TRBV12-4; d_gene: .
CDR3aa: CASSQDKGGGIQGYTF; CDR3nt: TGTGCCAGCAGCCAAGATAAAGGGGGGGGGATTCAGGGCTACACCTTC; j_gene: TRBJ1-2; abundance: .; v_gene: TRBV4-2; d_gene: .
CDR3aa: CASVGQPGTDTQYF; CDR3nt: TGTGCCAGCGTGGGACAGCCCGGCACAGATACGCAGTATTTT; j_gene: TRBJ2-3; abundance: .; v_gene: TRBV7-2; d_gene: TRBD1
CDR3aa: CASSRLRQGSSYEQYF; CDR3nt: TGTGCCAGTAGTCGCCTCCGACAAGGAAGCTCCTACGAGCAGTACTTC; j_gene: TRBJ2-7; abundance: .; v_gene: TRBV19; d_gene: .
CDR3aa: CASSLGAPGANVLTF; CDR3nt: TGTGCCAGCAGCTTAGGGGCTCCTGGGGCCAACGTCCTGACTTTC; j_gene: TRBJ2-6; abundance: .; v_gene: TRBV7-6; d_gene: .
CDR3aa: CASSPTGNTEAFF; CDR3nt: TGTGCCAGCAGTCCGACAGGGAACACTGAAGCTTTCTTT; j_gene: TRBJ1-1; abundance: .; v_gene: TRBV6-5; d_gene: .
CDR3aa: CASRKRRGTGTYTGELFF; CDR3nt: TGTGCCAGCAGAAAAAGGCGTGGGACAGGGACGTACACCGGGGAGCTGTTTTTT; j_gene: TRBJ2-2; abundance: .; v_gene: TRBV3-1/TRBV3-2; d_gene: TRBD1
CDR3aa: CASSHHRGSASTDTQYF; CDR3nt: TGTGCCAGCAGCCACCACAGGGGCAGCGCTAGCACAGATACGCAGTATTTT; j_gene: TRBJ2-3; abundance: .; v_gene: TRBV3-1/TRBV3-2; d_gene: TRBD1
CDR3aa: CASTRQGYEQYF; CDR3nt: TGTGCCAGCACCCGGCAGGGGTACGAGCAGTACTTC; j_gene: TRBJ2-7; abundance: once; v_gene: TRBV6-5; d_gene: .
CDR3aa: CASSPGGTGELFF; CDR3nt: TGTGCCAGCAGCCCAGGGGGCACCGGGGAGCTGTTTTTT; j_gene: TRBJ2-2; abundance: few; v_gene: TRBV14; d_gene: TRBD1
CDR3aa: CASSPDIWANEQFF; CDR3nt: TGCGCCAGCAGCCCCGACATTTGGGCCAATGAGCAGTTCTTC; j_gene: TRBJ2-1; abundance: .; v_gene: TRBV5-1; d_gene: .
CDR3aa: CASRRNLGQGGTGFF; CDR3nt: TGTGCCAGCAGAAGAAACCTAGGACAGGGCGGTACGGGTTTCTTT; j_gene: TRBJ1-1; abundance: .; v_gene: TRBV13; d_gene: TRBD1
CDR3aa: CASSYSLSGANVLTF; CDR3nt: TGTGCCAGCAGTTACTCCCTCTCTGGGGCCAACGTCCTGACTTTC; j_gene: TRBJ2-6; abundance: .; v_gene: TRBV6-5; d_gene: .
CDR3aa: CASSIYPGTGKFRGGNTEAFF; CDR3nt: TGTGCCAGTAGTATATATCCCGGGACAGGGAAATTTCGCGGAGGGAACACTGAAGCTTTCTTT; j_gene: TRBJ1-1; abundance: .; v_gene: TRBV19; d_gene: TRBD1
CDR3aa: CASNSAGKQYF; CDR3nt: TGTGCCAGCAACAGCGCGGGGAAGCAGTACTTC; j_gene: TRBJ2-7; abundance: .; v_gene: TRBV5-6; d_gene: .
CDR3aa: CAWSGRVGYGYTF; CDR3nt: TGTGCCTGGAGTGGGAGGGTAGGCTATGGCTACACCTTC; j_gene: TRBJ1-2; abundance: many; v_gene: TRBV30; d_gene: .
CDR3aa: CASSQVGRQRTGELFF; CDR3nt: TGTGCCAGCAGTCAAGTCGGGAGACAGAGGACCGGGGAGCTGTTTTTT; j_gene: TRBJ2-2; abundance: .; v_gene: TRBV27; d_gene: .
CDR3aa: CASRTSGGGYTGELFF; CDR3nt: TGTGCCAGCCGGACTTCAGGGGGCGGCTACACCGGGGAGCTGTTTTTT; j_gene: TRBJ2-2; abundance: .; v_gene: TRBV6-4; d_gene: TRBD1
CDR3aa: CASSHAGYEQYF; CDR3nt: TGTGCCAGCAGCCACGCGGGATACGAGCAGTACTTC; j_gene: TRBJ2-7; abundance: .; v_gene: TRBV3-1/TRBV3-2; d_gene: .
CDR3aa: CASSIVSHGSQGGQYF; CDR3nt: TGTGCCAGTAGTATAGTTAGTCACGGAAGCCAGGGGGGTCAGTACTTC; j_gene: TRBJ2-4; abundance: .; v_gene: TRBV19; d_gene: .